This T cell receptor beta chain emerged from a study of shared clonotypes between healthy human individuals. This clone was detected once. What it binds is not known. The CDR3 is made up of 14 amino acids. Germline V gene lookup returns CDR1 SGHRS and CDR2 YFSETQ. Trimming removed 2 bases at V and 0 bases at J, with 6 bases between. Study findings and constraints: Estimated richness was generally greater in naive than memory subsets. The sampled material consisted only of blood, and tissue repertoires are likely to differ.

Only in-frame clones appear in the TCRdb table, and some are missing; sequencing was by immunoSEQ multiplex PCR. The sample holds about 1 million clones, approximately 68% seen once. This sequence was found in a man aged 18 to 35 in good health. The sample was memory CD4+ T cells sorted from blood. Subset: CD45RA-negative fraction. This chain links TRBV5-1 with TRBJ1-3; no firm D call. As DNA, the CDR3 is TGCGCCAGCAGCTTCCCGGGCTCTGGAAACACCATATATTTT. Its protein is CASSFPGSGNTIYF.